The next 18 T cell receptor beta chains were all read from a single sample in a study of blood T cell repertoires in COVID-19. Libraries were prepared by immunoSEQ multiplex PCR; TCRdb keeps only in-frame clonotypes and omits some of them. This sample carries about 210,000 clones, about 86% of them seen once, and the ten largest clones take about 6%. The sample taken for sequencing was peripheral blood. The receptors derive from a man aged 55 to 69 who had recovered from COVID-19.

This clone occurred a few times. The chain is built from TRBV6-6 and TRBJ1-3; 7 bases line up with TRBD1. Unmatched junction bases numbered 3, after V lost 5 bases and J lost 2 bases. CDR1 MNHNY and CDR2 SVGAGI come from the germline V gene (reference sequence). This CDR3 has 14 amino acids. For the CDR3, the DNA is TGTGCCAGCAGTGAGGGGACAGCTGGAAACACCATATATTTT. It translates to CASSEGTAGNTIYF.

This clone showed up just a few times. The V gene is TRBV12-3 or TRBV12-4, the J gene TRBJ2-1; D is unclear. The CDR3 contains 12 residues. V dropped 4 bases and J dropped 9 bases, with 10 bases sitting between them. DNA for the CDR3: TGTGCCAGCAGTTACTCACAGATTGAGCAGTTCTTC. This gives the protein CASSYSQIEQFF.

As concerns this clone: Compared with germline, one end of the junction differs, possibly owing to a read error. This sequence joins TRBV7-2 and TRBJ2-7; D is perhaps TRBD2 (6 bases). The CDR3 covers 12 residues. Germline assignment: CDR1 SGHTA and CDR2 FQGNSA. The CDR3 is CASSPARGGITF. As DNA, the CDR3 is TGTGCCAGCAGCCCAGCCCGGGGCGGGATCACGTTC.

This rearrangement joins TRBV19 to TRBJ2-2; 11 bases agree with TRBD2. This CDR3 is 17 amino acids long. The germline gives CDR1 LNHDA, CDR2 SQIVND (reference sequence). V trimming: 3 bases; J trimming: 2 bases; junction bases outside the gene matches: 5. The CDR3 sequence: CASSMLAGGSNTGELFF. Written as DNA, the CDR3 is TGTGCCAGTAGTATGCTAGCGGGGGGCTCTAACACCGGGGAGCTGTTTTTT.

The chain carries TRBV6-5 and TRBJ1-2; perhaps TRBD1 as D (5 bases). Trimming shortened V by 8 bases and J by 1 base, and 11 bases separated the two germline ends. Germline CDR1 and CDR2: MNHEY and SVGAGI. This CDR3 has 13 amino acids. In DNA, the CDR3 is TGTGCCAGCGGAGTGGGGCGTAACTATGGCTACACCTTC. Translation gives CASGVGRNYGYTF.

This rearrangement joins TRBV11-2 to TRBJ2-2; TRBD1 matches 10 bases. CDR3 length: 17 amino acids. V gave up 2 bases and J gave up 3 bases; unmatched junction bases: 6. The germline CDR1 and CDR2 sequences are SGHAT and FQNNGV. CDR3 nucleotide sequence: TGTGCCAGCAGCTTATCCTTGACAGGGGGCCACACCGGGGAGCTGTTTTTT. Amino acid sequence: CASSLSLTGGHTGELFF.

The rearrangement links TRBV27 to TRBJ2-1; 7 nucleotides agree with TRBD1. The junction had 6 bases not matched to a gene; V was cut back by 7 bases and J by 6 bases. Germline lookup yields CDR1 MNHEY and CDR2 SMNVEV (reference sequence). This CDR3 comprises 13 residues. The CDR3 region is CASTRQGLNEQFF. In nucleotides, the CDR3 is TGTGCCAGCACCCGACAGGGTCTCAATGAGCAGTTCTTC.

CDR3 sequence (DNA): TGTGCCACAAGTAGGGACAGGGACGACGAGCAGTACTTC. Residues: CATSRDRDDEQYF. The gene calls are TRBV24-1 and TRBJ2-7; TRBD1 matches 9 bases. Unmatched junction bases numbered 8, after V lost 10 bases and J lost 5 bases. There are 13 residues in the CDR3. Per the germline V gene, CDR1 is KGHDR and CDR2 is SFDVKD.

This rearrangement joins TRBV5-5 to TRBJ2-2, with 7 bases identical to TRBD1. This CDR3 spans 15 amino acids. V was clipped by 5 bases and J by 1 base; unmatched bases: 5. Germline V gene lookup returns CDR1 SGHKS and CDR2 YYEKEE (reference sequence). The CDR3 sequence: CASSPGQQNTGELFF. The CDR3 coding sequence is TGTGCCAGCAGTCCGGGACAGCAGAACACCGGGGAGCTGTTTTTT.

V usage is TRBV4-3 and J usage is TRBJ2-7; possible D gene TRBD1, 6 bases. The germline CDR1 and CDR2 sequences are LGHNA and YSLEER. Trimming took off 0 bases at V and 7 bases at J, with 13 bases between the two ends. CDR3 size: 14 residues. CDR3 in amino acids: CASSQDPQGREQYF. The CDR3 nucleotides are TGCGCCAGCAGCCAAGATCCCCAGGGGAGAGAGCAGTACTTC.

The J gene is TRBJ2-3, the V gene TRBV15; 8 nucleotides match TRBD1. This CDR3 comprises 15 residues. Germline V lookup: CDR1 LNHNV, CDR2 YYDKDF (reference sequence). V lost 1 base, J lost 1 base, and 1 base stayed unmatched. The CDR3 DNA reads as TGTGCCACCAGCAGAGGGGGACAGGGCACAGATACGCAGTATTTT. Translated, it gives CATSRGGQGTDTQYF.

The chain employs TRBV12-3 or TRBV12-4 and TRBJ2-2; 7 nucleotides match TRBD1. This CDR3 contains 13 residues. The V and J ends lost 5 bases and 10 bases, in that order; junction bases with no gene match: 7. The CDR3 region has the DNA TGTGCCAGCAGTCGCAACAGGGGCGAGGAGCTGTTTTTT. This codes for CASSRNRGEELFF.

The chain combines TRBV11-2 with TRBJ2-1; 8 positions match TRBD2. Trimming took 5 bases from V and 2 from J; bases not matched to a gene: 8. CDR1 and CDR2 from the germline V gene are SGHAT and FQNNGV. This CDR3 has 16 amino acids. In nucleotides, the CDR3 is TGTGCCAGCAGCCGGGGGGGCGGGAACGCCTACAATGAGCAGTTCTTC. Its translation: CASSRGGGNAYNEQFF.

This clone was seen a few times. The chain couples TRBV5-1 to TRBJ1-6; TRBD1 matches at 9 bases. CDR3 length: 16 amino acids. Germline CDR1 SGHRS, CDR2 YFSETQ. V was pared by 5 bases and J by 6 bases, with 9 bases of the junction left unmatched. Written as DNA, the CDR3 is TGCGCCAGCAGGACTACCGGGGACAGGGTTAATTCACCCCTCCACTTT. Its protein is CASRTTGDRVNSPLHF.

The chain is built from TRBV2 and TRBJ2-5; D is undetermined. V was shortened by 0 bases and J by 6 bases, with 5 bases between the two germline ends. CDR3 size: 12 residues. Germline V gene lookup returns CDR1 SNHLY and CDR2 FYNNEI. Written as DNA, the CDR3 is TGTGCCAGCAGTGAAGCTCTTCAGACCCAGTACTTC. Protein sequence: CASSEALQTQYF.

CDR3 amino acids: CASSQSGGGTTDTQYF. CDR3 DNA sequence: TGTGCCAGCAGCCAATCAGGCGGGGGGACCACAGATACGCAGTATTTT. V gene TRBV7-3 combines with J gene TRBJ2-3; 8 bases fit TRBD2. Germline V CDR1 and CDR2: SGHTA, FQGTGA. J gave up 2 bases and V 5 bases, and 9 bases lay outside the gene matches. There are 16 residues in the CDR3.

The gene calls are TRBV10-3 and TRBJ2-2; a weak D match, TRBD1 (5 bases). Trimming shortened V by 7 bases and J by 3 bases, and 9 bases separated the two germline ends. The CDR3 runs to 13 residues. CDR1 and CDR2 from the germline V gene are ENHRY and SYGVKD. The CDR3 sequence is CAIKDTYTGELFF. The CDR3, as DNA: TGTGCCATCAAGGACACCTACACCGGGGAGCTGTTTTTT.

V and J are TRBV7-2 and TRBJ2-5, with a possible D match to TRBD1 (6 bases). Looked up from germline, CDR1 is SGHTA and CDR2 is FQGNSA. V dropped 3 bases and J dropped 5 bases, with 10 bases sitting between them. CDR3 length: 13 amino acids. The CDR3 nucleotides are TGTGCCAGCAGCTTTACAGGGTCCGAGACCCAGTACTTC. Residues: CASSFTGSETQYF.